The 27 T cell receptor beta chains below were found in one sample sequenced in a study of blood T cell repertoires in COVID-19. Method: immunoSEQ multiplex PCR; TCRdb's copy keeps in-frame clones and lacks some. The profile shows some 380,000 clones, roughly 89% of them singletons. Sequencing input: peripheral blood. These receptors were obtained from a man in his late teens or twenties with active or convalescent COVID-19.

V usage is TRBV7-3 and J usage is TRBJ1-2, with TRBD1 identical over 9 bases. Germline assignment: CDR1 SGHTA and CDR2 FQGTGA. The trim removed 5 bases at V and 8 bases at J, leaving 12 bases unmatched. This CDR3 is 15 amino acids long. DNA for the CDR3: TGTGCCAGCAGCCCTAACCCCGGGACAGGGTTGGGCTACACCTTC. Protein sequence: CASSPNPGTGLGYTF.

CDR3 coding DNA: TGTGCCAGCAGTTACGCGGGACAGAGTGGCGAGCAGTACTTC. Translating gives CASSYAGQSGEQYF. The genes are TRBV6-6 and TRBJ2-7; D may be TRBD1 (7 bases). CDR1 MNHNY and CDR2 SVGAGI come from the germline V gene (reference sequence). V gave up 2 bases and J gave up 6 bases, with 14 bases separating them. There are 14 residues in the CDR3.

The chain uses TRBV27 and TRBJ1-2; a possible D gene is TRBD1 (5 bases). The length of the CDR3 is 11 residues. V was shortened by 7 bases and J by 7 bases, with 10 bases between the two germline ends. The V gene's germline CDR1 is MNHEY and CDR2 SMNVEV (reference sequence). CDR3 protein: CASTSGFGYTF. In DNA, the CDR3 is TGTGCCAGCACCTCAGGGTTTGGCTACACCTTC.

The V call is TRBV12-3 or TRBV12-4, the J call TRBJ1-1; D gene uncertain. The CDR3 has 13 amino acids. Trimming cost V 6 bases and J 1 base, with 9 bases left between them. CDR3 loop: CASRGRRNTEAFF. In DNA, the CDR3 is TGTGCCAGCAGGGGCAGGCGGAACACTGAAGCTTTCTTT.

J is TRBJ1-5 and V is TRBV6-5, with D perhaps matching TRBD1 (5 bases). The CDR3 totals 11 residues. Looked up from germline, CDR1 is MNHEY and CDR2 is SVGAGI. V was shortened by 8 bases and J by 16 bases, with 18 bases between the two germline ends. The CDR3 sequence is CASYSGQGFHF. The CDR3, as DNA: TGTGCCAGCTACTCCGGCCAGGGCTTCCATTTT.

The V call is TRBV28, the J call TRBJ1-1; TRBD1 is a possible D gene (5 bases). This CDR3 spans 13 amino acids. V gave up 5 bases and J gave up 2 bases, with 9 bases separating them. Germline CDR1 and CDR2: MDHEN and SYDVKM. The DNA of the CDR3 is TGTGCCAGCAGTCCGACAGACAACACTGAAGCTTTCTTT. Translation: CASSPTDNTEAFF.

The chain joins TRBV27 to TRBJ1-2, with 8 bases lining up with TRBD1. With V trimmed by 6 bases and J by 4 bases, 7 bases remained unmatched. The CDR3 has 14 residues. Germline V gene data show CDR1 as MNHEY and CDR2 as SMNVEV (reference sequence). The CDR3 sequence: CASSPGQAFYGYTF. The CDR3 bases are TGTGCCAGCAGCCCGGGACAGGCATTCTATGGCTACACCTTC.

This clone was counted once. The rearrangement links TRBV2 to TRBJ2-5, with TRBD1 matching 9 bases. J gave up 5 bases and V 3 bases, and 7 bases lay outside the gene matches. Germline V gene lookup returns CDR1 SNHLY and CDR2 FYNNEI. The CDR3 is 15 residues long. DNA of the CDR3: TGTGCCAGCAGTGAGGGACAGGGAGGAGGGGAGACCCAGTACTTC. Amino acids: CASSEGQGGGETQYF. Combining the CDR3 with reference TRBV2 and TRBJ2-5 gives the whole variable domain EPEVTQTPSHQVTQMGQEVILRCVPISNHLYFYWYRQILGQKVEFLVSFYNNEISEKSEIFDDQFSVERPDGSNFTLKIRSTKLEDSAMYFCASSEGQGGGETQYFGPGTRLLVL.

This rearrangement joins TRBV3-1 (or the pseudogene TRBV3-2) to TRBJ1-3, with 7 bases fitting TRBD1. The CDR3 consists of 16 residues. Germline-derived CDR1 and CDR2 are LGHDT and YNNKEL (reference sequence). The V gene end was trimmed by 3 bases and the J gene end by 0 bases; junction bases not matched to a gene: 5. The CDR3: CASSQGQTSSGNTIYF. The CDR3 DNA sequence: TGTGCCAGCAGCCAGGGACAGACTAGCTCTGGAAACACCATATATTTT.

V gene TRBV7-2 combines with J gene TRBJ2-2; TRBD2 matches 10 bases. The CDR3 totals 16 residues. Per germline, CDR1 SGHTA and CDR2 FQGNSA. V shed 4 bases and J 4 bases; nucleotides not matched to a gene: 6. The CDR3 reads CASSSGLAPSTGELFF. CDR3 in DNA: TGTGCCAGCAGCTCGGGACTAGCGCCAAGCACCGGGGAGCTGTTTTTT.

The chain links TRBV4-3 to TRBJ2-1; D perhaps matches TRBD1 (6 bases). Germline V gene sequence: CDR1 LGHNA, CDR2 YSLEER. The V end lost 2 bases, the J end lost 2 bases, and 16 bases lay between the germline ends. The CDR3 runs 17 residues. For the CDR3, the DNA is TGCGCCAGCAGCCAATATCCCCCGACAGGTGCCTACAATGAGCAGTTCTTC. This encodes CASSQYPPTGAYNEQFF.

The chain employs TRBV27 and TRBJ1-1; D ambiguous. Germline V gene sequence: CDR1 MNHEY, CDR2 SMNVEV (reference sequence). The CDR3 loop spans 13 amino acids. Trimming left V 4 bases short and J 1 base short, with 7 bases between. The CDR3 bases are TGTGCCAGCAGTTCCAACAGGAACACTGAAGCTTTCTTT. As protein: CASSSNRNTEAFF.

CDR3 sequence (DNA): TGTGCCAGCGGACTCAAAAACTACGAGCAGTACTTC. The encoded protein is CASGLKNYEQYF. The chain is built from TRBV28 and TRBJ2-7, with a weak D call TRBD2 (5 bases). This CDR3 has 12 residues. Deletions cut 8 bases from V and 3 bases from J, with 11 bases between. Per germline, CDR1 MDHEN and CDR2 SYDVKM.

The chain links TRBV5-1 to TRBJ1-2; D is unclear. CDR1 SGHRS and CDR2 YFSETQ come from the germline V gene. V gave up 1 base and J gave up 8 bases, with 12 bases separating them. The CDR3 runs 13 residues. The CDR3: CASSLKDSRGYTF. In DNA, the CDR3 is TGCGCCAGCAGCTTGAAAGACTCGCGAGGCTACACCTTC.

The chain couples TRBV5-6 to TRBJ2-1; 9 bases fit TRBD2. Germline CDR1 is SGHDT and CDR2 is YYEEEE. With V trimmed by 5 bases and J by 10 bases, 13 bases remained unmatched. The CDR3 length is 15 residues. CDR3 residues: CASSSEMGLAYEQFF. The CDR3 nucleotides read TGTGCCAGCAGTTCTGAAATGGGACTAGCTTACGAGCAGTTCTTC.

This clone came up once. The chain is built from TRBV7-9 and TRBJ2-1; no clear D. The germline V and J ends were trimmed by 9 bases and 3 bases, with 6 bases remaining between them. This CDR3 contains 11 residues. Germline CDR1 and CDR2: SEHNR and FQNEAQ (reference sequence). CDR3 nucleotide sequence: TGTGCCAGTGACATCTACAATGAGCAGTTCTTC. Protein: CASDIYNEQFF.

V usage is TRBV5-1 and J usage is TRBJ1-5; TRBD1 is a possible D gene (5 bases). This CDR3 has 16 amino acids. Between the trimmed V and J ends, which lost 5 bases and 0 bases, there was a span of 15 bases. In germline, CDR1 is SGHRS, CDR2 YFSETQ. Written as DNA, the CDR3 is TGCGCCAGCAGATGTAGGGTCAGGGCTAGCAATCAGCCCCAGCATTTT. This codes for CASRCRVRASNQPQHF.

The V call is TRBV4-3, the J call TRBJ1-4; D perhaps matches TRBD1 (6 bases). The V gene lost 8 bases and the J gene lost 2 bases, with 9 bases spanning the gap. Germline CDR1 reads LGHNA; CDR2 reads YSLEER. The CDR3 spans 13 residues. The CDR3 sequence: CASGRGTNEKLFF. CDR3 DNA sequence: TGCGCCAGCGGTAGGGGGACTAATGAAAAACTGTTTTTT.

The J gene is TRBJ1-6, the V gene TRBV4-3; TRBD1 aligns across 10 bases. V lost 4 bases and J lost 9; bases outside the gene matches: 3. CDR1 is LGHNA, CDR2 YSLEER, per germline. This CDR3 spans 14 amino acids. CDR3: CASSRDRGSSPLHF. The CDR3 DNA reads TGCGCCAGCAGCCGGGACAGGGGAAGTTCACCCCTCCACTTT.

This clone has only a few counts. In DNA, the CDR3 is TGTGCCAGCAGTGATTTCTTAAACGAGCAGTACTTC. Translation: CASSDFLNEQYF. The chain has TRBV25-1 and TRBJ2-7; unclear D gene. With 3 bases removed from V and 5 bases from J, the gap between germline ends came to 8 bases. The V gene's germline CDR1 is MGHDK and CDR2 SYGVNS. CDR3 length equals 12 residues.

The gene calls are TRBV4-3 and TRBJ1-2; 10 positions agree with TRBD1. Germline assignment: CDR1 LGHNA and CDR2 YSLEER. The CDR3 covers 16 residues. V lost 3 bases to trimming and J lost 7 bases; unmatched junction nucleotides: 11. CDR3 region: CASSHGTGTGASGYTF. CDR3 DNA: TGCGCCAGCAGCCATGGGACCGGGACAGGGGCGAGTGGCTACACCTTC.

This clone is a singleton in its sample. The junction shows a germline mismatch at one end, possibly a read error. The chain recombines TRBV6-1 with TRBJ1-1; no clear D. Looked up from germline, CDR1 is MNHNS and CDR2 is SASEGT. The CDR3 sequence is 15 residues long. CDR3 bases: TGTGCCAGCAGTCAAGCAATACCTATGAACACTGAAGCTTTCTTT. Translating gives CASSQAIPMNTEAFF.

J is TRBJ1-5 and V is TRBV5-1, with a tentative D call TRBD1 (6 bases). Trimming removed 0 bases at V and 4 bases at J, with 11 bases between. The CDR3 spans 15 residues. Germline V gene sequence: CDR1 SGHRS, CDR2 YFSETQ. CDR3 in DNA: TGCGCCAGCAGCTTGGGAGGACAGTCAAATCAGCCCCAGCATTTT. Protein sequence: CASSLGGQSNQPQHF. Based on the CDR3 plus reference TRBV5-1 and TRBJ1-5, the full variable domain is KAGVTQTPRYLIKTRGQQVTLSCSPISGHRSVSWYQQTPGQGLQFLFEYFSETQRNKGNFPGRFSGRQFSNSRSEMNVSTLELGDSALYLCASSLGGQSNQPQHFGDGTRLSIL.

This clone was picked up one time. V and J are TRBV28 and TRBJ1-2; 9 nucleotides line up with TRBD1. The V gene's germline CDR1 is MDHEN and CDR2 SYDVKM. V was pared by 1 base and J by 9 bases, with 12 bases of the junction left unmatched. The CDR3 has 16 residues. The CDR3 loop is CASSLLEVGTGIRYTF. The CDR3 DNA reads TGTGCCAGCAGTTTATTGGAGGTAGGGACAGGGATTCGCTACACCTTC.

This chain connects TRBV7-3 to TRBJ1-2; D perhaps matches TRBD1 (6 bases). Per the germline V gene, CDR1 is SGHTA and CDR2 is FQGTGA. The V end was cut by 5 bases, the J end by 4 bases, with 14 bases between. This CDR3 is 14 amino acids long. As DNA, the CDR3 is TGTGCCAGCAGCCAGACGGACAGTCGCTATGGCTACACCTTC. This encodes CASSQTDSRYGYTF.

The J gene is TRBJ2-1, the V gene TRBV4-2; 8 bases agree with TRBD2. Germline trimming cut 4 bases from V and 3 bases from J; bases unmatched to any gene: 8. Germline V gene lookup returns CDR1 LGHNA and CDR2 YNFKEQ. This CDR3 spans 16 amino acids. In nucleotides, the CDR3 is TGTGCCAGCAGCCCCCCTGGCGGGGGGTTCTACAATGAGCAGTTCTTC. Translated: CASSPPGGGFYNEQFF.

The chain couples TRBV24-1 to TRBJ1-2; TRBD1 aligns across 9 bases. Germline-derived CDR1 and CDR2 are KGHDR and SFDVKD. V trimming: 4 bases; J trimming: 6 bases; junction bases outside the gene matches: 11. CDR3 length equals 16 residues. The CDR3 DNA follows: TGTGCCACCAGTGACCCCTGGACAGGGGATAGGAATGGCTACACCTTC. This codes for CATSDPWTGDRNGYTF.